Presented here are 15 T cell receptor beta chains from one specimen sequenced in a study of PD-L1 blockade in urothelial cancer. The protocol was immunoSEQ multiplex PCR, while the TCRdb copy is restricted to in-frame clones and leaves out a portion. Of 95,000 to 100,000 clones detected, roughly 84% appear once; the ten largest clones hold 2% to 2.5%. Documented time point: pretreatment peripheral blood. The specimen comprised PBMCs, sampled around atezolizumab (anti-PD-L1) treatment. Receptors were obtained from a man aged 55 to 69 with urothelial cancer.

This chain joins TRBV10-3 and TRBJ1-4; D uncertain. The V end was cut by 3 bases, the J end by 2 bases, with 10 bases between. Germline V gives CDR1 ENHRY, CDR2 SYGVKD. This CDR3 contains 15 residues. CDR3 sequence (DNA): TGTGCCATCAGTGACTCGATGGAGACTAATGAAAAACTGTTTTTT. Translation: CAISDSMETNEKLFF.

This clone was seen a handful of times. This chain uses TRBV4-2 with TRBJ2-7; the D gene is possibly TRBD1 (5 bases). Trimming removed 2 bases from V and 2 bases from J, with 10 bases in between. Germline V gives CDR1 LGHNA, CDR2 YNFKEQ. CDR3 length: 14 residues. The CDR3 loop reads CASSQSVGAYEQYF. Here the CDR3 DNA reads TGTGCCAGCAGCCAATCGGTAGGGGCCTACGAGCAGTACTTC.

V is TRBV6-1 and J is TRBJ1-4; no firm D call. The CDR3 has 13 residues. V was trimmed by 4 bases and J by 8 bases, leaving 11 bases between them. Germline CDR1 and CDR2: MNHNS and SASEGT. CDR3 bases: TGTGCCAGCAGTGCCCGACAACGAGAAAAACTGTTTTTT. Amino acids: CASSARQREKLFF.

This clone was seen more than once but under ten times. V usage is TRBV7-9 and J usage is TRBJ2-4, with 7 bases that match TRBD1. With 5 bases clipped from V and 6 bases from J, the junction kept 10 bases outside the gene matches. This CDR3 contains 15 residues. Germline V CDR1 and CDR2: SEHNR, FQNEAQ (reference sequence). The CDR3 DNA reads as TGTGCCAGCAGCCCATCCGGGACAGAGGGAAACATTCAGTACTTC. Translating it yields CASSPSGTEGNIQYF.

The chain employs TRBV7-3 and TRBJ1-2; TRBD1 aligns across 8 bases. The J segment lost 4 bases and the V segment lost 5 bases, leaving 12 bases of the junction unmatched. The CDR3 is 16 amino acids. CDR1 and CDR2 (germline): SGHTA, FQGTGA. The CDR3, as DNA: TGTGCCAGCAGCCCTAATGGGGACAGGTTGGGCTATGGCTACACCTTC. This gives the protein CASSPNGDRLGYGYTF.

The gene calls are TRBV5-4 and TRBJ1-6; D remains ambiguous. The V end lost 3 bases, the J end lost 6 bases, and 4 bases lay between the germline ends. This CDR3 has 12 residues. Germline V gene lookup returns CDR1 SGHNT and CDR2 YYREEE (reference sequence). The CDR3 DNA reads TGTGCCAGCAGCTCTCCTAATTCACCCCTCCACTTT. This translates into CASSSPNSPLHF.

The chain links TRBV15 to TRBJ2-1; no firm D call. This CDR3 spans 17 amino acids. CDR1 is LNHNV and CDR2 is YYDKDF in the germline V gene (reference sequence). With 0 bases removed from V and 2 bases from J, the gap between germline ends came to 14 bases. CDR3 nucleotide sequence: TGTGCCACCAGCAGAGATGGTCCCAGGTCCACCTACAATGAGCAGTTCTTC. As protein: CATSRDGPRSTYNEQFF.

The chain carries TRBV9 and TRBJ1-2, with a weak D call TRBD1 (5 bases). There are 14 residues in the CDR3. Trimming stripped 0 bases from V and 2 bases from J, with 8 bases between. Germline CDR1 reads SGDLS; CDR2 reads YYNGEE. The CDR3 protein is CASSVDGGNYGYTF. The CDR3, as DNA: TGTGCCAGCAGCGTAGACGGGGGAAACTATGGCTACACCTTC.

The chain is built from TRBV5-1 and TRBJ2-3; 10 nucleotides align to TRBD1. The V gene end was trimmed by 8 bases and the J gene end by 0 bases; junction bases not matched to a gene: 3. The CDR3 length is 14 residues. CDR1 and CDR2 from the germline V gene are SGHRS and YFSETQ. The CDR3 here is CASRQGASTDTQYF. The CDR3 bases are TGCGCCAGTCGACAGGGGGCCAGCACAGATACGCAGTATTTT.

This clone was found once. V and J are TRBV28 and TRBJ1-3; perhaps TRBD1 as D (5 bases). This CDR3 comprises 16 residues. Germline V gene data show CDR1 as MDHEN and CDR2 as SYDVKM. V lost 6 bases and J lost 0, with 15 bases in between. In nucleotides, the CDR3 is TGTGCCAGCAGCCTCGGGGGGAGGTCCTCTGGAAACACCATATATTTT. This encodes CASSLGGRSSGNTIYF.

The chain employs TRBV18 and TRBJ2-5; D uncertain. V was trimmed by 6 bases and J by 4 bases, leaving 15 bases between them. Germline V lookup: CDR1 KGHSH, CDR2 LQKENI. This CDR3 has 14 residues. CDR3 sequence reads: CASSLTPRRETQYF. CDR3 nucleotide sequence: TGTGCCAGCTCCCTCACGCCGCGTCGAGAGACCCAGTACTTC.

This chain joins TRBV5-4 and TRBJ2-5, with D unclear. Judging by the DNA end, TRBJ2-7 fits better; the J call may be wrong. Germline V gene lookup returns CDR1 SGHNT and CDR2 YYREEE (reference sequence). The length of the CDR3 is 12 residues. The CDR3 nucleotides read TGTGCCAGCAGCCCAGACTCTTACGAGCAGTACTTC. Translating gives CASSPDSYEQYF.

The rearrangement links TRBV2 to TRBJ1-2; unclear D gene. V shed 6 bases and J shed 6 bases, with 26 bases lying between them. The CDR3 is 17 residues long. Germline V gives CDR1 SNHLY, CDR2 FYNNEI. The chain's CDR3 is CASRPGLTSTRRDGYTF. CDR3 nucleotides: TGTGCCAGCAGACCCGGCCTCACCTCTACTAGGCGGGATGGCTACACCTTC.

The J gene is TRBJ2-3, the V gene TRBV5-1, with 7 bases lining up with TRBD1. This CDR3 comprises 12 residues. The J segment lost 4 bases and the V segment lost 4 bases, leaving 0 bases of the junction unmatched. Germline values: CDR1 SGHRS, CDR2 YFSETQ. CDR3 residues: CASSQGADTQYF. The CDR3 bases are TGCGCCAGCAGCCAGGGGGCAGATACGCAGTATTTT.

V gene TRBV4-1 combines with J gene TRBJ2-1, with 10 bases that match TRBD2. J was trimmed by 2 bases and V by 4 bases; bases with no gene match: 8. CDR1 MGHRA and CDR2 YSYEKL come from the germline V gene. CDR3 length: 17 residues. The CDR3 DNA reads TGCGCCAGCAGCCCCCCTGGACTAGCGGCGGCCTACAATGAGCAGTTCTTC. This gives the protein CASSPPGLAAAYNEQFF.